Below are 11 T cell receptor beta chains sequenced from a single sample in a study of blood T cell repertoires in COVID-19. Measured with immunoSEQ multiplex PCR; TCRdb has only the in-frame clones, and not every one. The sample includes approximately 280,000 clones, approximately 83% of them seen just once. Sequencing input: peripheral blood. These receptors all stem from a woman in her 70s with acute or convalescent COVID-19.

This chain links TRBV12-3 or TRBV12-4 with TRBJ2-1, with TRBD2 as a possible D gene (5 bases). The CDR3 has 13 amino acids. Trimming shortened V by 5 bases and J by 8 bases, and 13 bases separated the two germline ends. CDR3 nucleotides: TGTGCCAGCAGTCCGGGGAGAGGCGATGAGCAGTTCTTC. This sequence encodes CASSPGRGDEQFF.

The CDR3 region has the DNA TGTGCCATCAGTGAGTCGACACGGGAAGAGAACACTGAAGCTTTCTTT. It is translated as CAISESTREENTEAFF. The rearrangement uses TRBV10-3 and TRBJ1-1; D gene ambiguous. V was shortened by 0 bases and J by 1 base, with 12 bases between the two germline ends. This CDR3 has 16 amino acids. The germline V gene encodes CDR1 ENHRY and CDR2 SYGVKD.

This clone was seen more than once but under ten times. The J gene is TRBJ1-1, the V gene TRBV24-1; 7 positions match TRBD1. The V gene end was trimmed by 7 bases and the J gene end by 1 base; junction bases not matched to a gene: 2. Germline V gives CDR1 KGHDR, CDR2 SFDVKD. The CDR3 sequence is 13 residues long. CDR3 protein: CATRRQGNTEAFF. Here the CDR3 DNA reads TGTGCCACCAGAAGACAGGGGAACACTGAAGCTTTCTTT.

This sequence joins TRBV5-5 and TRBJ2-3, with 10 bases aligning to TRBD2. Germline values: CDR1 SGHKS, CDR2 YYEKEE (reference sequence). The CDR3 is 16 amino acids. Germline trimming cut 1 base from V and 6 bases from J; bases unmatched to any gene: 8. The CDR3 DNA sequence: TGTGCCAGCAGCTTGTTGGTAGCGGGGGGCGGGGATACGCAGTATTTT. The encoded protein is CASSLLVAGGGDTQYF.

This chain uses TRBV5-1 with TRBJ1-2, with 8 bases aligning to TRBD1. The V segment lost 4 bases and the J segment 2 bases; nucleotides outside the gene matches: 4. Looked up from germline, CDR1 is SGHRS and CDR2 is YFSETQ. This CDR3 has 14 residues. The CDR3 is CASSAGTGNYGYTF. Written as DNA, the CDR3 is TGCGCCAGCAGCGCCGGGACAGGAAACTATGGCTACACCTTC.

The V gene is TRBV6-5, the J gene TRBJ1-5, with D tentatively TRBD1 (5 bases). The ends were cut back, 6 bases at V and 7 bases at J, with 16 bases in the middle. Germline CDR1 MNHEY, CDR2 SVGAGI. The CDR3 loop spans 14 amino acids. The CDR3 DNA sequence: TGTGCCAGCAGGGGGGTGGGGGGAAGGCAGCCCCAGCATTTT. As protein: CASRGVGGRQPQHF.

The V call is TRBV5-1, the J call TRBJ1-1; maybe TRBD1 (6 bases). The germline CDR1 and CDR2 sequences are SGHRS and YFSETQ. The CDR3 runs to 14 residues. V was shortened by 0 bases and J by 6 bases, with 12 bases between the two germline ends. The CDR3 protein is CASSLETAGAEAFF. For the CDR3, the DNA is TGCGCCAGCAGCTTGGAGACGGCAGGGGCTGAAGCTTTCTTT.

The rearrangement uses TRBV5-1 and TRBJ1-4; 7 nucleotides line up with TRBD1. V lost 4 bases to trimming and J lost 5 bases; unmatched junction nucleotides: 5. Per germline, CDR1 SGHRS and CDR2 YFSETQ. This CDR3 contains 14 residues. The CDR3: CASSAGQRNEKLFF. The CDR3, as DNA: TGCGCCAGCAGCGCGGGACAGCGGAATGAAAAACTGTTTTTT.

The rearrangement links TRBV7-2 to TRBJ2-2; 8 bases agree with TRBD2. The J segment lost 4 bases and the V segment lost 6 bases, leaving 7 bases of the junction unmatched. CDR1 is SGHTA and CDR2 is FQGNSA in the germline V gene. CDR3 size: 15 residues. CDR3 DNA: TGTGCCAGCAGGTCGTCGGGGGGGTCCACCGGGGAGCTGTTTTTT. This sequence encodes CASRSSGGSTGELFF.

The genes are TRBV5-4 and TRBJ2-1, with TRBD2 as a possible D gene (6 bases). The CDR3 is made up of 13 amino acids. V was pared by 3 bases and J by 7 bases, with 11 bases between. CDR1 is SGHNT, CDR2 YYREEE, per germline (reference sequence). CDR3 region: CASSSLGGNEQFF. The CDR3 DNA follows: TGTGCCAGCAGCTCCCTCGGGGGAAATGAGCAGTTCTTC.

This chain links TRBV6-5 with TRBJ2-1, with 11 positions matching TRBD2. The V and J ends lost 6 bases and 7 bases, in that order; junction bases with no gene match: 5. This CDR3 contains 14 residues. The V gene's germline CDR1 is MNHEY and CDR2 SVGAGI. This CDR3 reads CASRVAGGPNEQFF. The CDR3 DNA sequence: TGTGCCAGCAGAGTAGCGGGGGGGCCTAATGAGCAGTTCTTC.